Presented here are 32 T cell receptor beta chains from one specimen sequenced in a study of early T cells in non-severe SARS-CoV-2 infection. Each CDR3 protein is one row after TCRdb ran MiXCR on the 5' RACE reads. The data contain approximately 63,000 distinct CDR3 sequences, around 5.7% of them singletons. This sample comprised whole blood, obtained at baseline. Source of these receptors: an adult who was a healthcare worker with PCR-confirmed SARS-CoV-2 infection or an uninfected control (not recorded which).

The chain links TRBV5-6 to TRBJ2-1; tentative D call: TRBD2 (5 bases). The CDR3 has 15 amino acids. V lost 2 bases, J lost 5 bases, and 14 bases lay in between. Germline assignment: CDR1 SGHDT and CDR2 YYEEEE. CDR3 nucleotides: TGTGCCAGCAGCTTCCCAAGCGGCACTAACAATGAGCAGTTCTTC. Encoded protein: CASSFPSGTNNEQFF.

This clonotype was picked up a small number of times. The chain couples TRBV15 to TRBJ2-7, with D hard to call. The CDR3 runs 13 residues. Germline V gives CDR1 LNHNV, CDR2 YYDKDF (reference sequence). The V gene lost 0 bases and the J gene lost 3 bases, with 6 bases spanning the gap. In nucleotides, the CDR3 is TGTGCCACCAGCAGAGATAGGCGCTACGAGCAGTACTTC. It translates to CATSRDRRYEQYF. Using reference TRBV15 and TRBJ2-7 for the parts outside the CDR3, the full variable domain is DAMVIQNPRYQVTQFGKPVTLSCSQTLNHNVMYWYQQKSSQAPKLLFHYYDKDFNNEADTPDNFQSRRPNTSFCFLDIRSPGLGDTAMYLCATSRDRRYEQYFGPGTRLTVT.

This clonotype was picked up many times. The V gene is TRBV24-1, the J gene TRBJ2-1, with D unclear. The CDR3 consists of 12 residues. Trimming stripped 4 bases from V and 6 bases from J, with 6 bases between. Per germline, CDR1 KGHDR and CDR2 SFDVKD. CDR3 sequence reads: CATSDEGNEQFF. CDR3 bases: TGTGCCACCAGTGACGAAGGCAATGAGCAGTTCTTC.

The V and J genes are TRBV27 and TRBJ2-7; D is undetermined. V lost 2 bases and J lost 0, with 8 bases in between. The germline gives CDR1 MNHEY, CDR2 SMNVEV (reference sequence). This CDR3 has 14 amino acids. The CDR3 sequence is CASSLSGLSYEQYF. As DNA, the CDR3 is TGTGCCAGCAGTTTAAGTGGCCTCTCCTACGAGCAGTACTTC.

This clonotype was detected many times. The chain links TRBV27 to TRBJ1-6, with TRBD1 as a possible D gene (6 bases). This CDR3 is built from 14 residues. CDR1 is MNHEY, CDR2 SMNVEV, per germline (reference sequence). Between the trimmed V and J ends, which lost 3 bases and 7 bases, there was a span of 10 bases. The CDR3: CASSFGGPNSPLHF. CDR3 nucleotide sequence: TGTGCCAGCAGTTTTGGGGGCCCGAATTCACCCCTCCACTTT.

The chain links TRBV20-1 to TRBJ2-7; D call uncertain. This CDR3 has 10 residues. Germline CDR1 DFQATT, CDR2 SNEGSKA (reference sequence). V was clipped by 5 bases and J by 4 bases, with 6 bases between them. CDR3 coding DNA: TGCAGTGCTGAGGAGTACGAGCAGTACTTC. Translation: CSAEEYEQYF.

The V and J genes are TRBV28 and TRBJ2-4; D may correspond to TRBD1 or TRBD2 (5 bases each). The germline V and J ends were trimmed by 4 bases and 1 base, with 11 bases remaining between them. CDR3 length: 15 amino acids. Germline V gene lookup returns CDR1 MDHEN and CDR2 SYDVKM. CDR3 loop: CASSWGSFAKNIQYF. Written as DNA, the CDR3 is TGTGCCAGCAGTTGGGGGTCCTTTGCCAAAAACATTCAGTACTTC.

This clonotype was recorded at least ten times. The chain uses TRBV28 and TRBJ1-4, with D unresolved. Germline lookup yields CDR1 MDHEN and CDR2 SYDVKM. The V and J ends lost 4 bases and 8 bases respectively, with 5 bases between them. CDR3 size: 11 residues. CDR3 DNA: TGTGCCAGCAGTTCCAACGAAAAACTGTTTTTT. It specifies CASSSNEKLFF.

The V and J genes are TRBV6-5 and TRBJ1-1; 8 bases agree with TRBD1. The CDR3 is made up of 12 amino acids. V was clipped by 6 bases and J by 8 bases; unmatched bases: 5. Germline assignment: CDR1 MNHEY and CDR2 SVGAGI. CDR3 sequence (DNA): TGTGCCAGCAGAACCGGGACAGGCGAAGCTTTCTTT. It codes for CASRTGTGEAFF.

The sample holds many counts of this clonotype. The chain carries TRBV11-3 and TRBJ1-6; D unclear. CDR3 length equals 13 residues. Germline lookup yields CDR1 SGHNT and CDR2 YENEEA. The V end was cut by 3 bases, the J end by 10 bases, with 10 bases between. As DNA, the CDR3 is TGTGCCAGCAGCTTTAATTTAGGATCACCCCTCCACTTT. It is translated as CASSFNLGSPLHF.

This clonotype was picked up many times. The genes are TRBV6-2 or TRBV6-3 and TRBJ2-1; 12 bases line up with TRBD2. V shed 6 bases, J shed 9 bases, and the junction held 6 bases outside the gene matches. The CDR3 length is 14 residues. Germline assignment: CDR1 MNHEY and CDR2 SVGEGT. CDR3 region: CASSRLAGAGEQFF. DNA of the CDR3: TGTGCCAGCAGCCGACTAGCGGGAGCGGGTGAGCAGTTCTTC.

Many counts were recorded for this clonotype. The chain carries TRBV12-3 or TRBV12-4 and TRBJ2-1; D unclear. V was clipped by 1 base and J by 9 bases, with 10 bases between them. This CDR3 contains 13 residues. Here the CDR3 reads CASSLVNRAEQFF. CDR3 in DNA: TGTGCCAGCAGTTTAGTGAACCGCGCTGAGCAGTTCTTC.

This clonotype was seen repeatedly, ten times or more. The chain is built from TRBV5-5 and TRBJ2-5; D may be TRBD2 (6 bases). Germline CDR1 is SGHKS and CDR2 is YYEKEE (reference sequence). The CDR3 contains 16 residues. V was shortened by 2 bases and J by 1 base, with 15 bases between the two germline ends. CDR3 protein: CASSFAGRAVQETQYF. CDR3 DNA sequence: TGTGCCAGCAGCTTCGCGGGAAGGGCCGTCCAAGAGACCCAGTACTTC.

This sequence joins TRBV15 and TRBJ1-5; D uncertain. The CDR3 is 12 amino acids. CDR1 is LNHNV and CDR2 is YYDKDF in the germline V gene (reference sequence). V gave up 3 bases and J gave up 3 bases, with 3 bases separating them. CDR3 sequence reads: CATSSANQPQHF. CDR3 nucleotide sequence: TGTGCCACCAGCAGCGCCAATCAGCCCCAGCATTTT.

The chain has TRBV7-9 and TRBJ2-1; TRBD1 matches at 7 bases. CDR1 is SEHNR and CDR2 is FQNEAQ in the germline V gene (reference sequence). The V gene end was trimmed by 5 bases and the J gene end by 6 bases; junction bases not matched to a gene: 7. CDR3 length: 14 amino acids. The CDR3 region has the DNA TGTGCCAGCAGCCTACAGGGGAGAAGCAATGAGCAGTTCTTC. This translates into CASSLQGRSNEQFF.

This clonotype was observed a few times. This chain connects TRBV20-1 to TRBJ2-1; perhaps TRBD2 as D (5 bases). V shed 1 base and J shed 0 bases, with 10 bases lying between them. The CDR3 has 15 residues. The germline V gene encodes CDR1 DFQATT and CDR2 SNEGSKA (reference sequence). CDR3 region: CSARGGLSSYNEQFF. The DNA of the CDR3 is TGCAGTGCTAGAGGCGGGTTGAGCTCCTACAATGAGCAGTTCTTC.

In this sample, this clonotype turned up many times. The chain recombines TRBV29-1 with TRBJ1-1; D remains ambiguous. CDR3 length equals 12 residues. V was cut by 4 bases and J by 1 base, with 7 bases left in between. From germline, CDR1 is SQVTM and CDR2 ANQGSEA. The CDR3, as DNA: TGCAGCGTTGGAGGGCAGAACACTGAAGCTTTCTTT. As protein: CSVGGQNTEAFF.

This clonotype was picked up many times. The chain joins TRBV7-2 to TRBJ2-1; 7 bases agree with TRBD2. The V gene's germline CDR1 is SGHTA and CDR2 FQGNSA. Unmatched junction bases numbered 8, after V lost 8 bases and J lost 7 bases. CDR3 size: 13 residues. The DNA for the CDR3 is TGTGCCAGCGGGCCGGGAGGTGGTAATGAGCAGTTCTTC. The encoded protein is CASGPGGGNEQFF. Together with reference TRBV7-2 and TRBJ2-1, the CDR3 gives the full variable domain: GAGVSQSPSNKVTEKGKDVELRCDPISGHTALYWYRQSLGQGLEFLIYFQGNSAPDKSGLPSDRFSAERTGGSVSTLTIQRTQQEDSAVYLCASGPGGGNEQFFGPGTRLTVL.

This clonotype was seen repeatedly, ten times or more. The gene calls are TRBV4-1 and TRBJ1-2; 12 nucleotides line up with TRBD1. The length of the CDR3 is 15 residues. V shed 4 bases, J shed 7 bases, and the junction held 7 bases outside the gene matches. Germline lookup yields CDR1 MGHRA and CDR2 YSYEKL. The CDR3 nucleotides read TGCGCCAGCAGCCCCCCTCCGGGACAGGGGGCTGGCTACACCTTC. Its protein product is CASSPPPGQGAGYTF.

This clonotype was counted ten times or more. The chain is built from TRBV9 and TRBJ2-7, with TRBD2 identical over 8 bases. The CDR3 runs 15 residues. V gave up 0 bases and J gave up 5 bases; unmatched junction bases: 7. Per the germline V gene, CDR1 is SGDLS and CDR2 is YYNGEE. The CDR3, as DNA: TGTGCCAGCAGCGTAGGCGGAGCGGGAGAGGACGAGCAGTACTTC. Translating gives CASSVGGAGEDEQYF.

The chain combines TRBV11-2 with TRBJ2-5; possibly TRBD1 or TRBD2 for D (5 bases each). Trimming cost V 5 bases and J 4 bases, with 11 bases left between them. The V gene's germline CDR1 is SGHAT and CDR2 FQNNGV. The CDR3 totals 13 residues. CDR3 amino acids: CASSRDLGETQYF. The CDR3 coding sequence is TGTGCCAGCAGCCGGGACCTTGGAGAGACCCAGTACTTC.

A few counts support this clonotype. CDR3 DNA: TGTGCCAGCAGCCGTATACGCGGGGAAATCTCTGGGGCCAACGTCCTGACTTTC. It is translated as CASSRIRGEISGANVLTF. This chain joins TRBV3-1 and TRBJ2-6; TRBD2 is a possible D gene (6 bases). Germline V lookup: CDR1 LGHDT, CDR2 YNNKEL (reference sequence). The CDR3 sequence is 18 residues long. V lost 4 bases and J 0 bases, leaving 16 bases between the germline ends. Looking up the rest from reference TRBV3-1 and TRBJ2-6 gives the full variable domain: DTAVSQTPKYLVTQMGNDKSIKCEQNLGHDTMYWYKQDSKKFLKIMFSYNNKELIINETVPNRFSPKSPDKAHLNLHINSLELGDSAVYFCASSRIRGEISGANVLTFGAGSRLTVL.

The table lists this clonotype with many counts. V is TRBV20-1 and J is TRBJ2-3; TRBD2 might be the D (6 bases). This CDR3 comprises 15 residues. Germline CDR1 is DFQATT and CDR2 is SNEGSKA (reference sequence). The ends were cut back, 2 bases at V and 4 bases at J, with 16 bases in the middle. The CDR3 DNA reads as TGCAGTGCTAGATGGGGGGTAGAAGTTGCAGATACGCAGTATTTT. It codes for CSARWGVEVADTQYF.

The table lists this clonotype with a few counts. The chain uses TRBV15 and TRBJ2-3; D uncertain. From germline, CDR1 is LNHNV and CDR2 YYDKDF (reference sequence). This CDR3 contains 19 residues. V dropped 1 base and J dropped 0 bases, with 20 bases sitting between them. The CDR3 loop is CATSRVPPNSWSSTDTQYF. CDR3 in DNA: TGTGCCACCAGCAGAGTACCGCCGAATAGCTGGTCTAGCACAGATACGCAGTATTTT.

This chain uses TRBV28 with TRBJ2-4; D remains unclear. Between the trimmed V and J ends, which lost 9 bases and 0 bases, there was a span of 15 bases. The CDR3 loop spans 15 amino acids. Germline V gene data show CDR1 as MDHEN and CDR2 as SYDVKM. CDR3 DNA: TGTGCCAGTATGGAAGGTAGACTAGCCAAAAACATTCAGTACTTC. It encodes CASMEGRLAKNIQYF.

This clonotype has a count of ten or more. The V call is TRBV7-6, the J call TRBJ2-3; 7 positions match TRBD2. CDR3 length: 16 amino acids. V dropped 5 bases and J dropped 4; count of bases not matched to a gene: 12. The germline V gene has CDR1 SGHVS and CDR2 FNYEAQ. The CDR3: CASSPRLAARADTQYF. The CDR3 nucleotides are TGTGCCAGCAGCCCCCGCCTAGCGGCGCGTGCAGATACGCAGTATTTT.

The sample holds a few counts of this clonotype. The chain joins TRBV6-2 or TRBV6-3 to TRBJ1-1; 8 bases are shared with TRBD1. The trim removed 10 bases at V and 5 bases at J, leaving 6 bases unmatched. Germline CDR1 reads MNHEY; CDR2 reads SVGEGT. The CDR3 loop spans 12 amino acids. The CDR3 sequence: CAISDRATEAFF. CDR3 nucleotide sequence: TGTGCCATCTCGGACAGGGCGACTGAAGCTTTCTTT.

This clonotype was counted at least ten times. The chain joins TRBV6-4 to TRBJ1-1; possibly TRBD1 for D (6 bases). CDR1 is MRHNA, CDR2 SNTAGT, per germline. There are 13 residues in the CDR3. The V gene lost 6 bases and the J gene lost 3 bases, with 11 bases spanning the gap. The CDR3 loop is CASRAQGYTEAFF. The CDR3 bases are TGTGCCAGCAGAGCACAGGGTTACACTGAAGCTTTCTTT.

This clonotype was seen repeatedly, ten times or more. V gene TRBV28 combines with J gene TRBJ1-6, with 7 bases lining up with TRBD1. This CDR3 spans 15 amino acids. With V trimmed by 5 bases and J by 0 bases, 1 base remained unmatched. Germline CDR1 reads MDHEN; CDR2 reads SYDVKM. The CDR3 protein is CASSAGGSYNSPLHF. The CDR3 DNA reads as TGTGCCAGCAGTGCAGGGGGCTCCTATAATTCACCCCTCCACTTT.

This clonotype was found a few times. The rearrangement uses TRBV7-9 and TRBJ2-6; D remains ambiguous. The CDR3 extends over 14 amino acids. Between the trimmed V and J ends, which lost 7 bases and 2 bases, there was a span of 9 bases. Germline V gives CDR1 SEHNR, CDR2 FQNEAQ (reference sequence). DNA for the CDR3: TGTGCCAGCACCTCTGGGGCTGGGGCCAACGTCCTGACTTTC. Its translation: CASTSGAGANVLTF.

This clonotype was counted many times. V and J are TRBV11-2 and TRBJ2-1, with 14 bases identical to TRBD2. V was pared by 3 bases and J by 8 bases, with 3 bases of the junction left unmatched. This CDR3 is built from 15 residues. Germline-derived CDR1 and CDR2 are SGHAT and FQNNGV. CDR3 residues: CASSLGTSGSDEQFF. DNA of the CDR3: TGTGCCAGCAGCTTGGGGACTAGCGGGAGCGATGAGCAGTTCTTC. The full variable domain, with the rest looked up from reference TRBV11-2 and TRBJ2-1, is EAGVAQSPRYKIIEKRQSVAFWCNPISGHATLYWYQQILGQGPKLLIQFQNNGVVDDSQLPKDRFSAERLKGVDSTLKIQPAKLEDSAVYLCASSLGTSGSDEQFFGPGTRLTVL.

This clonotype has at least ten counts. The rearrangement links TRBV20-1 to TRBJ2-1; D unclear. Between the trimmed V and J ends, which lost 5 bases and 3 bases, there was a span of 5 bases. Germline-derived CDR1 and CDR2 are DFQATT and SNEGSKA (reference sequence). This CDR3 has 11 amino acids. The CDR3: CSAQNYNEQFF. For the CDR3, the DNA is TGCAGTGCTCAAAACTACAATGAGCAGTTCTTC.